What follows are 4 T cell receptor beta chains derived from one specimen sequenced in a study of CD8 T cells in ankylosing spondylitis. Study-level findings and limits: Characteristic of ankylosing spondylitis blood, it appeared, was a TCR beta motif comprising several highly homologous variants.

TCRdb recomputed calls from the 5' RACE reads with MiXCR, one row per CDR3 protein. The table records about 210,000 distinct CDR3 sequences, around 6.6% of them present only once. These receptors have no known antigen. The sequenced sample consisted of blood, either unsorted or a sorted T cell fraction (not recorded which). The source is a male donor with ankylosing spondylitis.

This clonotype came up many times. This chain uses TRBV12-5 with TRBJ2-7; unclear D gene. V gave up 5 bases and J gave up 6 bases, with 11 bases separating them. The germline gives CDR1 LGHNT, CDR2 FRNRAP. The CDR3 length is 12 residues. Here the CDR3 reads CASGVDHTEQYF. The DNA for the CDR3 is TGTGCTAGTGGTGTGGATCACACCGAGCAGTACTTC.

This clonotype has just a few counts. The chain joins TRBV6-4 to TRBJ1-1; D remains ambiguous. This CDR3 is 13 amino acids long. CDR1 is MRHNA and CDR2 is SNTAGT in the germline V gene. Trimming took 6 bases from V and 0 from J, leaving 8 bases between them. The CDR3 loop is CASRRTVNTEAFF. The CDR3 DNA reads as TGTGCCAGCAGGAGGACGGTGAACACTGAAGCTTTCTTT.

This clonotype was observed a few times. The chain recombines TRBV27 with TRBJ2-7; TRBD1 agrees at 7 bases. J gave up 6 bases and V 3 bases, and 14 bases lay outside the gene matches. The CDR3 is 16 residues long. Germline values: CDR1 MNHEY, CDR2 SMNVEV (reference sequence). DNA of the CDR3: TGTGCCAGCAGTTTGCCGGGGACAGTTCCTCCTCTCGAGCAGTACTTC. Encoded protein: CASSLPGTVPPLEQYF.

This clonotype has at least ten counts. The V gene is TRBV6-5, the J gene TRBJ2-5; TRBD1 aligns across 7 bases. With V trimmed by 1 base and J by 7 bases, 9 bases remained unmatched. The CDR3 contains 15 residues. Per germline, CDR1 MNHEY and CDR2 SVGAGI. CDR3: CASSYYRRQGTTQYF. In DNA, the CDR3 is TGTGCCAGCAGTTACTATCGACGACAGGGCACGACCCAGTACTTC.